A single sample is the source of the 30 T cell receptor beta chains below, sequenced in a study of alternative splicing in chronic myeloid leukemia remission. Each library started from roughly 950 ng total RNA with poly-A enrichment. TCRdb reprocessed the bulk RNA-seq reads and reports one entry per CDR3 protein, with no DNA. The table records 350 or so distinct CDR3 sequences, approximately 95% of them present only once. Sequences were obtained from PBMCs. Every receptor here comes from a person aged 30 to 49 in good health.

The genes are TRBV29-1 and TRBJ2-1; TCRdb gives TRBD2 as the D gene, but with no DNA this cannot be confirmed. The CDR3 has 15 residues. CDR1 and CDR2 (germline): SQVTM, ANQGSEA. The CDR3 is CSFKYTGNSYNEQFF.

This rearrangement joins TRBV20-1 to TRBJ2-1; the D call of TRBD2 rests on TCRdb alone, since no DNA is present to check it. Germline-derived CDR1 and CDR2 are DFQATT and SNEGSKA (reference sequence). This CDR3 has 13 residues. This CDR3 reads CSAAGTSSPEQFF.

The chain links TRBV7-6 to TRBJ2-3; the TCRdb call, TRBD2, lacks DNA for checking. Germline V gene lookup returns CDR1 SGHVS and CDR2 FNYEAQ. The CDR3 runs 16 residues. This CDR3 reads CASSLDLGRSTDTQYF.

The chain couples TRBV6-6 to TRBJ1-5. The germline CDR1 and CDR2 sequences are MNHNY and SVGAGI (reference sequence). CDR3 length: 12 amino acids. CDR3 in amino acids: CASSSPGQPQHF.

The chain is built from TRBV7-3 and TRBJ2-1; TCRdb picks TRBD2, but there is no DNA to check that call. Germline V gene sequence: CDR1 SGHTA, CDR2 FQGTGA. The CDR3 sequence is 17 residues long. This CDR3 reads CASSPFDYASSYNEQFF. Full variable domain (outside the CDR3, taken from reference TRBV7-3 and TRBJ2-1): GAGVSQTPSNKVTEKGKYVELRCDPISGHTALYWYRQSLGQGPEFLIYFQGTGAADDSGLPNDRFFAVRPEGSVSTLKIQRTERGDSAVYLCASSPFDYASSYNEQFFGPGTRLTVL.

J is TRBJ1-1 and V is TRBV19. Germline CDR1 and CDR2: LNHDA and SQIVND (reference sequence). The CDR3 totals 14 residues. The CDR3: CASSIAGPLDGAFF.

This chain links TRBV28 with TRBJ2-5; with no DNA, the TCRdb D assignment of TRBD2 cannot be verified. Germline V gives CDR1 MDHEN, CDR2 SYDVKM. This CDR3 region has 19 residues. Here the CDR3 reads CASRDRSWGGRANQETQYF. The entire variable domain, with the rest obtained from reference TRBV28 and TRBJ2-5, is as follows: DVKVTQSSRYLVKRTGEKVFLECVQDMDHENMFWYRQDPGLGLRLIYFSYDVKMKEKGDIPEGYSVSREKKERFSLILESASTNQTSMYLCASRDRSWGGRANQETQYFGPGTRLLVL.

This sequence joins TRBV5-1 and TRBJ2-3; TCRdb indicates TRBD2, and absent DNA this call remains unverified. The CDR3 contains 16 residues. Germline V gene lookup returns CDR1 SGHRS and CDR2 YFSETQ. The CDR3 sequence: CASSRGTSGSTDTQYF.

The count of this clonotype is one. The V gene is TRBV28, the J gene TRBJ1-5; the D call from TCRdb, TRBD1, cannot be confirmed without DNA. The CDR3 has 15 amino acids. Germline V gene data show CDR1 as MDHEN and CDR2 as SYDVKM. CDR3 in amino acids: CASSLVGQRNQPQHF. Variable domain in full (rest from reference TRBV28 and TRBJ1-5): DVKVTQSSRYLVKRTGEKVFLECVQDMDHENMFWYRQDPGLGLRLIYFSYDVKMKEKGDIPEGYSVSREKKERFSLILESASTNQTSMYLCASSLVGQRNQPQHFGDGTRLSIL.

The chain carries TRBV5-1 and TRBJ1-1. Germline assignment: CDR1 SGHRS and CDR2 YFSETQ. The CDR3 is 18 amino acids. CDR3: CASSSGGVLTGMNTEAFF.

V and J are TRBV27 and TRBJ1-5. The CDR3 totals 14 residues. From germline, CDR1 is MNHEY and CDR2 SMNVEV (reference sequence). The CDR3 reads CASSFTAGGQPQHF.

This sequence joins TRBV28 and TRBJ2-3; there is no DNA to check the TCRdb D call of TRBD2. This CDR3 has 13 amino acids. CDR1 is MDHEN and CDR2 is SYDVKM in the germline V gene. CDR3 protein: CASSFGGRDTQYF.

V is TRBV27 and J is TRBJ2-7. CDR3 length equals 11 residues. The V gene's germline CDR1 is MNHEY and CDR2 SMNVEV (reference sequence). CDR3 protein: CASSLGYEQYF.

This chain connects TRBV7-8 to TRBJ2-1; TCRdb outputs TRBD2, but without DNA this stays unchecked. The length of the CDR3 is 15 residues. CDR1 and CDR2 from the germline V gene are SGHVS and FQNEAQ. The CDR3: CASSYSGGGLAEQFF.

The J gene is TRBJ1-5, the V gene TRBV20-1. The CDR3 loop spans 15 amino acids. From germline, CDR1 is DFQATT and CDR2 SNEGSKA (reference sequence). This CDR3 reads CSARGTGTGNQPQHF.

V is TRBV28 and J is TRBJ2-1; TCRdb calls TRBD2, which cannot be checked without DNA. The germline V gene has CDR1 MDHEN and CDR2 SYDVKM. This CDR3 spans 19 amino acids. The CDR3 loop is CASTPISSWVPRSYNEQFF.

This chain joins TRBV20-1 and TRBJ2-2; the TCRdb D gene call, TRBD2, has no DNA to confirm it. Germline values: CDR1 DFQATT, CDR2 SNEGSKA (reference sequence). This CDR3 is 14 amino acids long. This CDR3 is CSARGGTNTGELFF.

This chain joins TRBV6-5 and TRBJ2-3; TCRdb's D gene call, TRBD2, goes unchecked for lack of DNA. This CDR3 is built from 16 residues. The germline V gene encodes CDR1 MNHEY and CDR2 SVGAGI. The CDR3 loop reads CASRDARLAGADTQYF.

The V and J genes are TRBV5-1 and TRBJ2-7; TCRdb designates TRBD1, a call that cannot be tested without DNA. Per germline, CDR1 SGHRS and CDR2 YFSETQ. This CDR3 spans 17 amino acids. CDR3 loop: CASRGTGGRKNSYEQYF.

The chain recombines TRBV7-9 with TRBJ1-2. Germline CDR1 reads SEHNR; CDR2 reads FQNEAQ (reference sequence). The CDR3 sequence is 16 residues long. The CDR3 protein is CASSLASSERVYGYTF.

This sequence joins TRBV4-1 and TRBJ2-3; TCRdb designates TRBD2, a call that cannot be tested without DNA. The CDR3 length is 16 residues. Germline V gene sequence: CDR1 MGHRA, CDR2 YSYEKL. The CDR3 is CASSLSGTADFDTQYF.

The J gene is TRBJ2-1, the V gene TRBV28. CDR3 length equals 12 residues. Germline-derived CDR1 and CDR2 are MDHEN and SYDVKM. The chain's CDR3 is CASSLKGDEQFF.

The chain carries TRBV11-3 and TRBJ2-1; TCRdb's D gene call, TRBD2, goes unchecked for lack of DNA. The CDR3 runs to 12 residues. From germline, CDR1 is SGHNT and CDR2 YENEEA. The CDR3 reads CASSLAGNEQFF.

This chain connects TRBV19 to TRBJ2-1; there is no DNA to check the TCRdb D call of TRBD2. Per germline, CDR1 LNHDA and CDR2 SQIVND (reference sequence). The CDR3 is 14 residues long. CDR3 sequence: CASSIADYYNEQFF.

The chain carries TRBV4-2 and TRBJ1-1. CDR3 length: 14 amino acids. The germline CDR1 and CDR2 sequences are LGHNA and YNFKEQ. This CDR3 is CASSQESLATEAFF.

The gene calls are TRBV10-3 and TRBJ2-7; checking the TCRdb D call of TRBD2 is not possible without DNA. CDR3 size: 16 residues. Germline CDR1 is ENHRY and CDR2 is SYGVKD. CDR3 amino acids: CAISEGSSGKRPEQYF.

The CDR3 loop reads CASSYRDNSPLHF. The chain recombines TRBV28 with TRBJ1-6. The germline V gene has CDR1 MDHEN and CDR2 SYDVKM. The CDR3 has 13 amino acids.

The J gene is TRBJ2-1, the V gene TRBV29-1; TCRdb lists TRBD2, though no DNA is available to test this call. Germline V lookup: CDR1 SQVTM, CDR2 ANQGSEA. This CDR3 spans 14 amino acids. The CDR3 here is CSVGLAGGTWEQFF.

This chain uses TRBV7-9 with TRBJ2-1; TCRdb reports TRBD2, a call that lacks DNA to check it against. The CDR3 totals 15 residues. The V gene's germline CDR1 is SEHNR and CDR2 FQNEAQ (reference sequence). This chain's CDR3 is CASATPGLAYNEQFF.

The gene calls are TRBV24-1 and TRBJ1-3. CDR1 and CDR2 from the germline V gene are KGHDR and SFDVKD. The CDR3 contains 17 residues. The CDR3 reads CATSDVRQEDSGNTIYF.